Presented here are 18 T cell receptor beta chains from one specimen sequenced in a study of T cell repertoires in aging, cancer and after chemotherapy. The template was genomic DNA from peripheral blood, not RNA. Multiplex touch-down PCR with TRB-A/B primers amplified rearranged V-D-J TRB sequences. TCRdb itself ran the multiplex PCR reads through MiXCR, one entry per CDR3 protein. The table lists 7,500 to 10,000 distinct CDR3 sequences, 24% of them singletons. Sequenced: blood. These receptor sequences come from a human donor in good health.

This clonotype was counted a few times. The chain joins TRBV19 to TRBJ1-5; a weak D match, TRBD1 (6 bases). The CDR3 consists of 17 residues. V lost 2 bases and J lost 4, with 18 bases in between. CDR1 is LNHDA, CDR2 SQIVND, per germline (reference sequence). CDR3 in DNA: TGTGCCAGTAGTATAAGTAGAGGGCAGGGGCGGAATCAGCCCCAGCATTTT. Residues: CASSISRGQGRNQPQHF.

This clonotype was counted between two and nine times. V and J are TRBV19 and TRBJ1-5, with D perhaps TRBD1 (5 bases). Germline CDR1 LNHDA, CDR2 SQIVND (reference sequence). V lost 1 base and J 7 bases, leaving 17 bases between the germline ends. This CDR3 spans 16 amino acids. CDR3 DNA sequence: TGTGCCAGTAGTATAGGGGGGTCGGGGACCGGGCAGCCCCAGCATTTT. This translates into CASSIGGSGTGQPQHF.

This clonotype showed up just a few times. The chain has TRBV6-2 or TRBV6-3 and TRBJ2-1; either TRBD1 or TRBD2 may supply D (5 bases each). The V end lost 0 bases, the J end lost 12 bases, and 15 bases lay between the germline ends. This CDR3 has 14 amino acids. Per germline, CDR1 MNHEY and CDR2 SVGEGT. The CDR3, as DNA: TGTGCCAGCAGTTACTCAACAGACCACGGGACGCAGTTCTTC. Translating gives CASSYSTDHGTQFF.

This clonotype was seen a few times. The chain has TRBV5-4 and TRBJ2-1; D call uncertain. The V end was cut by 0 bases, the J end by 5 bases, with 9 bases between. The germline gives CDR1 SGHNT, CDR2 YYREEE (reference sequence). CDR3 length: 14 residues. CDR3 sequence reads: CASSLAMDDNEQFF. For the CDR3, the DNA is TGTGCCAGCAGCTTGGCGATGGACGACAATGAGCAGTTCTTC.

This clonotype is medium-sized (0.01 to 0.1%) by share. The gene calls are TRBV28 and TRBJ1-2, with no clear D. CDR1 and CDR2 from the germline V gene are MDHEN and SYDVKM. V was cut by 1 base and J by 11 bases, with 11 bases left in between. This CDR3 contains 12 residues. The CDR3 sequence: CASSLLPLPYTF. DNA for the CDR3: TGTGCCAGCAGTTTATTACCCCTCCCATACACCTTC.

This clonotype is termed medium-sized. The chain carries TRBV6-5 and TRBJ2-3, with D perhaps TRBD1 or TRBD2 (5 bases each). Germline V CDR1 and CDR2: MNHEY, SVGAGI. The CDR3 extends over 14 amino acids. V dropped 6 bases and J dropped 2 bases, with 12 bases sitting between them. Written as DNA, the CDR3 is TGTGCCAGCAGGGGGGAAATTTTCACAGATACGCAGTATTTT. Translating it yields CASRGEIFTDTQYF.

To note about this clonotype: A much larger clone differs by one base, so this may be a read error. The rearrangement uses TRBV6-1 and TRBJ1-1; 7 nucleotides match TRBD1. With V trimmed by 8 bases and J by 1 base, 4 bases remained unmatched. CDR3 length: 13 residues. CDR1 and CDR2 from the germline V gene are MNHNS and SASEGT. CDR3 bases: TGTGCCAGCGAGGGGGCCGAGAACACTGAAGCTTTCTTT. The encoded protein is CASEGAENTEAFF.

This clonotype was seen more than once but under ten times. The rearrangement uses TRBV4-3 and TRBJ1-2; TRBD1 might be the D (6 bases). The CDR3 covers 14 residues. Germline CDR1 and CDR2: LGHNA and YSLEER. V shed 6 bases and J shed 2 bases, with 13 bases lying between them. The CDR3: CASSGLDSNYGYTF. In DNA, the CDR3 is TGCGCCAGCAGTGGATTGGACAGCAACTATGGCTACACCTTC.

This clonotype qualifies as medium-sized. The chain couples TRBV27 to TRBJ1-2; D may be TRBD1 (6 bases). Trimming left V 5 bases short and J 10 bases short, with 17 bases between. The germline CDR1 and CDR2 sequences are MNHEY and SMNVEV (reference sequence). This CDR3 is built from 13 residues. The CDR3 is CASSPSLDSYYTF. The CDR3 DNA reads as TGTGCCAGCAGTCCCAGCTTGGACAGTTACTACACCTTC.

V usage is TRBV19 and J usage is TRBJ2-3; 7 bases match TRBD2. CDR1 and CDR2 (germline): LNHDA, SQIVND (reference sequence). V lost 3 bases and J lost 0; bases outside the gene matches: 3. The CDR3 consists of 15 residues. CDR3 residues: CASSMSSGSTDTQYF. The CDR3 DNA reads TGTGCCAGTAGTATGAGTAGCGGGAGCACAGATACGCAGTATTTT.

The table lists this clonotype with a few counts. The rearrangement joins TRBV7-2 to TRBJ1-1; no definite D call. Germline V gives CDR1 SGHTA, CDR2 FQGNSA. The V end lost 2 bases, the J end lost 1 base, and 8 bases lay between the germline ends. This CDR3 region has 14 residues. CDR3 sequence reads: CASSLYNGNTEAFF. In DNA, the CDR3 is TGTGCCAGCAGCTTATATAACGGGAACACTGAAGCTTTCTTT.

The genes are TRBV5-6 and TRBJ2-7, with 11 nucleotides matching TRBD2. This CDR3 has 15 amino acids. Trimming removed 4 bases from V and 4 bases from J; junction bases left unmatched: 7. Germline assignment: CDR1 SGHDT and CDR2 YYEEEE. The CDR3 sequence is CASSPGLAEFYEQYF. The CDR3 DNA sequence: TGTGCCAGCAGCCCGGGACTAGCGGAATTTTACGAGCAGTACTTC. Full variable domain (missing parts from reference TRBV5-6 and TRBJ2-7): DAGVTQSPTHLIKTRGQQVTLRCSPKSGHDTVSWYQQALGQGPQFIFQYYEEEERQRGNFPDRFSGHQFPNYSSELNVNALLLGDSALYLCASSPGLAEFYEQYFGPGTRLTVT.

In its sample, this clonotype was seen a few times. The chain carries TRBV7-2 and TRBJ2-7; TRBD2 matches 10 bases. CDR3 length equals 16 residues. V trimming: 6 bases; J trimming: 0 bases; junction bases outside the gene matches: 8. The germline CDR1 and CDR2 sequences are SGHTA and FQGNSA. The CDR3 loop reads CASSPSGTSVSYEQYF. The CDR3 nucleotides are TGTGCCAGCAGTCCTAGTGGGACTAGCGTCTCCTACGAGCAGTACTTC. The full variable domain, with the rest looked up from reference TRBV7-2 and TRBJ2-7, is GAGVSQSPSNKVTEKGKDVELRCDPISGHTALYWYRQSLGQGLEFLIYFQGNSAPDKSGLPSDRFSAERTGGSVSTLTIQRTQQEDSAVYLCASSPSGTSVSYEQYFGPGTRLTVT.

The chain employs TRBV19 and TRBJ2-2; TRBD2 matches at 7 bases. The CDR3 has 15 residues. Per germline, CDR1 LNHDA and CDR2 SQIVND (reference sequence). V lost 4 bases, J lost 2 bases, and 4 bases stayed unmatched. CDR3 protein: CASSNGLVNTGELFF. CDR3 DNA sequence: TGTGCCAGTAGTAACGGACTAGTAAACACCGGGGAGCTGTTTTTT.

In this sample, this clonotype turned up a few times. The chain recombines TRBV13 with TRBJ2-7; 7 bases align to TRBD2. The J segment lost 5 bases and the V segment lost 1 base, leaving 5 bases of the junction unmatched. This CDR3 contains 14 residues. Germline V gene data show CDR1 as PRHDT and CDR2 as FYEKMQ (reference sequence). CDR3: CASSLASGGHEQYF. CDR3 coding DNA: TGTGCCAGCAGCTTAGCTAGCGGTGGGCACGAGCAGTACTTC.

The chain joins TRBV15 to TRBJ1-5, with 7 bases matching TRBD1. CDR3 length equals 16 residues. V was clipped by 5 bases and J by 4 bases; unmatched bases: 11. The germline CDR1 and CDR2 sequences are LNHNV and YYDKDF (reference sequence). This CDR3 reads CATSGVGGGGNQPQHF. Written as DNA, the CDR3 is TGTGCCACCAGCGGGGTGGGAGGGGGCGGAAATCAGCCCCAGCATTTT.

In this sample, this clonotype turned up a few times. The chain uses TRBV6-1 and TRBJ2-7, with TRBD2 matching 13 bases. The length of the CDR3 is 16 residues. V dropped 5 bases and J dropped 0; count of bases not matched to a gene: 4. CDR1 and CDR2 (germline): MNHNS, SASEGT. CDR3 coding DNA: TGTGCCAGCAGTCAAACTAGCGGGAGGGCCTCCTACGAGCAGTACTTC. Its translation: CASSQTSGRASYEQYF.

The chain recombines TRBV27 with TRBJ1-1, with D hard to call. V was clipped by 7 bases and J by 0 bases, with 9 bases between them. The CDR3 is made up of 13 amino acids. Germline V gene sequence: CDR1 MNHEY, CDR2 SMNVEV (reference sequence). CDR3 nucleotides: TGTGCCAGCAAACGTCTGGTGAACACTGAAGCTTTCTTT. Protein product: CASKRLVNTEAFF.